The sequence of this TCR beta chain was determined in a study of T cells in Graves' hyperthyroidism and ophthalmopathy. About the study: Blood was drawn when the patient was first diagnosed and still untreated.

There were TCR beta CDR3 regions amplified from RNA transcripts. HTBI primers were employed in a first-round RT-PCR of the TCR CDR3. TCRdb reanalysed the multiplex PCR reads using MiXCR and keeps one entry per CDR3 protein. The table shows more than 500,000 distinct CDR3 sequences, with under 15% occurring only once. In germline, CDR1 is DFQATT, CDR2 SNEGSKA (reference sequence). V was shortened by 3 bases and J by 5 bases, with 22 bases between the two germline ends. This CDR3 has 16 residues. This clonotype was seen at least ten times. It was approximately 9.4 ml of fresh peripheral blood that supplied the PBMCs.

The TCR sequence derives from a woman between 40 and 50 years old with Graves' ophthalmopathy. The sequencing input was blood. The chain combines TRBV20-1 with TRBJ1-2; D perhaps matches TRBD1 (5 bases). Written as DNA, the CDR3 is TGCAGTGCTAGCCTTATTGGGACGGATGATTTATATGGCTACACCTTC. It translates to CSASLIGTDDLYGYTF.